This passage covers 30 T cell receptor beta chains from one sample sequenced in a study of shared clonotypes between healthy human individuals. The naive CD8 subset, CD45RO-negative cells positively selected for CCR7, excluded terminally differentiated effector memory CD45RA+ cells. Some clones are missing from TCRdb's copy, which holds only in-frame ones; the method was immunoSEQ multiplex PCR. The sample lists some 2 million clones, approximately 94% seen once, with 0.9% to 1.4% in the top ten. The sequencing input was naive CD8+ T cells sorted from blood. These receptors all come from a man in his late teens or twenties in good health.

The chain has TRBV5-6 and TRBJ1-1, with 8 bases aligning to TRBD1. Trimming removed 4 bases from V and 6 bases from J; junction bases left unmatched: 8. The germline gives CDR1 SGHDT, CDR2 YYEEEE. The CDR3 totals 14 residues. CDR3 residues: CASSLGTGVSEAFF. CDR3 nucleotide sequence: TGTGCCAGCAGCCTAGGGACAGGCGTTTCTGAAGCTTTCTTT.

Of note for this clone: The sample holds other DNA sequences that translate to the same CDR3. The V call is TRBV4-1, the J call TRBJ2-7; D perhaps matches TRBD1 (5 bases). V lost 0 bases and J 3 bases, leaving 12 bases between the germline ends. CDR1 and CDR2 (germline): MGHRA, YSYEKL. This CDR3 has 15 amino acids. This CDR3 is CASSQDRGMGYEQYF. The CDR3 bases are TGCGCCAGCAGCCAAGATAGGGGAATGGGCTACGAGCAGTACTTC.

The V call is TRBV10-2, the J call TRBJ2-3, with 11 bases aligning to TRBD2. The V and J ends lost 4 bases and 3 bases, in that order; junction bases with no gene match: 18. The CDR3 is 20 residues long. CDR1 WSHSY and CDR2 SAAADI come from the germline V gene. Written as DNA, the CDR3 is TGCGCCAGCAGTGGGGGACCACTAGCGGGAGCCGGGTCGTGGACAGATACGCAGTATTTT. Its translation: CASSGGPLAGAGSWTDTQYF.

Comments on this clone: Different DNA sequences within this sample yield the same CDR3. The V and J genes are TRBV7-9 and TRBJ1-3; D is undetermined. Trimming cost V 7 bases and J 0 bases, with 10 bases left between them. CDR3 size: 14 residues. CDR1 SEHNR and CDR2 FQNEAQ come from the germline V gene (reference sequence). CDR3: CASMFGDSGNTIYF. The DNA for the CDR3 is TGTGCCAGCATGTTTGGGGACTCTGGAAACACCATATATTTT.

The J gene is TRBJ2-7, the V gene TRBV6-1, with D uncertain. Germline-derived CDR1 and CDR2 are MNHNS and SASEGT. The CDR3 has 12 amino acids. Between the trimmed V and J ends, which lost 8 bases and 4 bases, there was a span of 12 bases. CDR3 amino acids: CASRRSWYEQYF. CDR3 nucleotide sequence: TGTGCCAGCCGGCGTTCCTGGTACGAGCAGTACTTC.

This rearrangement joins TRBV18 to TRBJ1-6; tentative D call: TRBD1 (5 bases). Germline CDR1 is KGHSH and CDR2 is LQKENI. The CDR3 runs 13 residues. Trimming removed 7 bases from V and 5 bases from J, with 9 bases in between. Written as DNA, the CDR3 is TGTGCCAGCTGGGGGGTACATAATTCACCCCTCCACTTT. The encoded protein is CASWGVHNSPLHF.

Notes on this clone: The identical CDR3 is also encoded by other nucleotide sequences in the sample. V usage is TRBV5-1 and J usage is TRBJ2-5; D may be TRBD1 (6 bases). V was trimmed by 4 bases and J by 2 bases, leaving 9 bases between them. The germline CDR1 and CDR2 sequences are SGHRS and YFSETQ. This CDR3 is 13 amino acids long. The CDR3 region is CASSLGQQETQYF. DNA of the CDR3: TGCGCCAGCAGCCTAGGACAGCAAGAGACCCAGTACTTC.

The rearrangement joins TRBV4-2 to TRBJ2-3, with 10 bases lining up with TRBD1. The CDR3 runs to 15 residues. Germline CDR1 and CDR2: LGHNA and YNFKEQ. V shed 4 bases, J shed 4 bases, and the junction held 5 bases outside the gene matches. The CDR3 spells CASSLDRGESDTQYF. The CDR3 region has the DNA TGTGCCAGCAGCCTGGACAGGGGGGAATCAGATACGCAGTATTTT.

The chain uses TRBV6-1 and TRBJ1-5, with D unclear. Per the germline V gene, CDR1 is MNHNS and CDR2 is SASEGT. Trimming shortened V by 7 bases and J by 4 bases, and 14 bases separated the two germline ends. The CDR3 spans 14 residues. The CDR3 spells CASNVLTANQPQHF. The CDR3, as DNA: TGTGCCAGCAACGTATTAACCGCTAATCAGCCCCAGCATTTT.

V usage is TRBV5-6 and J usage is TRBJ2-1; D may be TRBD2 (5 bases). CDR3 length: 11 amino acids. Looked up from germline, CDR1 is SGHDT and CDR2 is YYEEEE. Between the trimmed V and J ends, which lost 0 bases and 14 bases, there was a span of 9 bases. DNA for the CDR3: TGTGCCAGCAGCTTGGTTGAGGGTGAGTTCTTC. This gives the protein CASSLVEGEFF.

This chain links TRBV10-3 with TRBJ2-3; 7 bases are a match to TRBD1. This CDR3 region has 18 residues. V lost 2 bases, J lost 4 bases, and 15 bases stayed unmatched. Germline CDR1 is ENHRY and CDR2 is SYGVKD. CDR3 sequence: CAISETGAIILSADTQYF. The CDR3 nucleotides are TGTGCCATCAGTGAGACAGGGGCTATCATCCTTAGTGCAGATACGCAGTATTTT.

The J gene is TRBJ2-7, the V gene TRBV13; tentatively, D is TRBD1 (6 bases). The CDR3 has 14 residues. The germline V gene encodes CDR1 PRHDT and CDR2 FYEKMQ (reference sequence). V gave up 1 base and J gave up 3 bases, with 10 bases separating them. In DNA form, the CDR3 reads TGTGCCAGCAGCTTAGTCAAGGACAGCTACGAGCAGTACTTC. It is translated as CASSLVKDSYEQYF.

In regard to this clone: At the DNA level, this CDR3 is encoded by other sequences in the same sample as well. The chain couples TRBV6-5 to TRBJ1-5; no definite D call. This CDR3 is 13 amino acids long. Germline CDR1 MNHEY, CDR2 SVGAGI. V was clipped by 4 bases and J by 0 bases, with 4 bases between them. The CDR3 is CASSFYSNQPQHF. The CDR3 DNA sequence: TGTGCCAGCAGTTTCTATAGCAATCAGCCCCAGCATTTT.

This chain connects TRBV5-8 to TRBJ2-5; TRBD2 aligns across 10 bases. Trimming took 3 bases from V and 0 from J; bases not matched to a gene: 5. The germline CDR1 and CDR2 sequences are SGHTS and YDEGEE. The length of the CDR3 is 16 residues. The CDR3: CASSSSGTSDQETQYF. The CDR3 DNA sequence: TGTGCCAGCAGCTCATCCGGGACTAGCGACCAAGAGACCCAGTACTTC. Full variable domain (outside the CDR3, taken from reference TRBV5-8 and TRBJ2-5): EAGVTQSPTHLIKTRGQQATLRCSPISGHTSVYWYQQALGLGLQFLLWYDEGEERNRGNFPPRFSGRQFPNYSSELNVNALELEDSALYLCASSSSGTSDQETQYFGPGTRLLVL.

The chain has TRBV6-1 and TRBJ2-7; 7 nucleotides align to TRBD1. Germline V CDR1 and CDR2: MNHNS, SASEGT. V dropped 3 bases and J dropped 3; count of bases not matched to a gene: 2. This CDR3 spans 13 amino acids. CDR3 loop: CASSDPGGYEQYF. The CDR3 region has the DNA TGTGCCAGCAGTGATCCAGGGGGCTACGAGCAGTACTTC.

This chain connects TRBV6-1 to TRBJ2-7; possible D gene TRBD2, 5 bases. Trimming took off 1 base at V and 2 bases at J, with 12 bases between the two ends. CDR1 and CDR2 (germline): MNHNS, SASEGT. This CDR3 region has 15 residues. This CDR3 reads CASSEVPRETYEQYF. The CDR3 DNA is TGTGCCAGCAGTGAAGTACCCCGGGAAACCTACGAGCAGTACTTC.

The CDR3 sequence: CASSPLSDERGDEQFF. The CDR3 DNA reads TGCGCCAGCAGCCCCCTTAGTGATGAGAGGGGCGATGAGCAGTTCTTC. This chain joins TRBV4-3 and TRBJ2-1; D is possibly TRBD1 or TRBD2 (5 bases each). V was clipped by 4 bases and J by 8 bases, with 21 bases between them. Per the germline V gene, CDR1 is LGHNA and CDR2 is YSLEER. There are 16 residues in the CDR3.

V is TRBV6-6 and J is TRBJ1-1, with no clear D. V was trimmed by 0 bases and J by 2 bases, leaving 4 bases between them. The CDR3 has 13 amino acids. CDR1 and CDR2 from the germline V gene are MNHNY and SVGAGI (reference sequence). CDR3 nucleotides: TGTGCCAGCAGTTACTCGCAAAACACTGAAGCTTTCTTT. Residues: CASSYSQNTEAFF.

Here the CDR3 reads CASSGEESWGQETQYF. CDR3 nucleotide sequence: TGTGCCAGCAGTGGGGAGGAGTCTTGGGGGCAAGAGACCCAGTACTTC. The chain has TRBV6-4 and TRBJ2-5, with D perhaps matching TRBD2 (6 bases). CDR3 length equals 16 residues. V shed 4 bases and J shed 2 bases, with 17 bases lying between them. From germline, CDR1 is MRHNA and CDR2 SNTAGT.

V is TRBV4-1 and J is TRBJ1-1; D is unclear. The CDR3 has 17 amino acids. Trimming stripped 2 bases from V and 3 bases from J, with 19 bases between. The germline V gene encodes CDR1 MGHRA and CDR2 YSYEKL. The CDR3 DNA reads as TGCGCCAGCAGCCAATCCTCCCCGCGGGGTTCTGACACTGAAGCTTTCTTT. Its protein product is CASSQSSPRGSDTEAFF.

The count of this clone is one. The chain employs TRBV25-1 and TRBJ1-1; D unresolved. CDR3 length: 14 amino acids. Per the germline V gene, CDR1 is MGHDK and CDR2 is SYGVNS. The V gene lost 2 bases and the J gene lost 3 bases, with 10 bases spanning the gap. In DNA form, the CDR3 reads TGTGCCAGCAGTGAAGCCGGGCGAGACACTGAAGCTTTCTTT. This codes for CASSEAGRDTEAFF.

The genes are TRBV11-3 and TRBJ2-3; 14 bases are shared with TRBD2. Germline loops: CDR1 SGHNT, CDR2 YENEEA. CDR3 length: 18 amino acids. Trimming cost V 1 base and J 0 bases; bases outside gene matches: 3. The CDR3 DNA follows: TGTGCCAGCAGCTTAGGGGGGACTAGCGGGAGAAGCACAGATACGCAGTATTTT. It is translated as CASSLGGTSGRSTDTQYF.

J is TRBJ1-2 and V is TRBV27; a possible D gene is TRBD1 (6 bases). Per the germline V gene, CDR1 is MNHEY and CDR2 is SMNVEV (reference sequence). V was clipped by 6 bases and J by 2 bases, with 19 bases between them. The CDR3 consists of 16 residues. CDR3: CASRSRSSGQNYGYTF. CDR3 in DNA: TGTGCCAGCAGGTCGCGCTCATCGGGACAAAACTATGGCTACACCTTC.

The chain uses TRBV28 and TRBJ2-1; D might be TRBD2 (6 bases). The CDR3 has 13 residues. Looked up from germline, CDR1 is MDHEN and CDR2 is SYDVKM. The germline V and J ends were trimmed by 7 bases and 6 bases, with 13 bases remaining between them. This CDR3 is CASIDRGSNEQFF. The CDR3, as DNA: TGTGCCAGCATCGATCGGGGGTCCAATGAGCAGTTCTTC.

The chain has TRBV11-2 and TRBJ2-1; D is unresolved. The CDR3 is 11 amino acids. CDR1 is SGHAT and CDR2 is FQNNGV in the germline V gene. The germline V and J ends were trimmed by 1 base and 9 bases, with 4 bases remaining between them. CDR3 amino acids: CASSLVSEQFF. Written as DNA, the CDR3 is TGTGCCAGCAGCTTAGTGTCTGAGCAGTTCTTC.

The chain combines TRBV7-9 with TRBJ2-1, with TRBD2 matching 9 bases. This CDR3 region has 15 residues. Per germline, CDR1 SEHNR and CDR2 FQNEAQ (reference sequence). V trimming: 4 bases; J trimming: 4 bases; junction bases outside the gene matches: 5. The CDR3 loop reads CASSSQREAYNEQFF. The CDR3 bases are TGTGCCAGCAGCTCACAGCGGGAGGCTTACAATGAGCAGTTCTTC.

The gene calls are TRBV5-1 and TRBJ1-2; 7 positions match TRBD1. The germline gives CDR1 SGHRS, CDR2 YFSETQ. V lost 6 bases, J lost 0 bases, and 8 bases stayed unmatched. This CDR3 is built from 15 residues. The CDR3 coding sequence is TGCGCCAGCACCCGGGACAGCGATTCTAACTATGGCTACACCTTC. It specifies CASTRDSDSNYGYTF. Full variable domain (outside the CDR3, taken from reference TRBV5-1 and TRBJ1-2): KAGVTQTPRYLIKTRGQQVTLSCSPISGHRSVSWYQQTPGQGLQFLFEYFSETQRNKGNFPGRFSGRQFSNSRSEMNVSTLELGDSALYLCASTRDSDSNYGYTFGSGTRLTVV.

A word on this clone: At the DNA level, this CDR3 is encoded by other sequences in the same sample as well. The CDR3 region is CASSLGLSEQFF. CDR3 in DNA: TGTGCCAGCAGCTTGGGGCTGAGTGAGCAGTTCTTC. J is TRBJ2-1 and V is TRBV7-9; tentative D call: TRBD1 (5 bases). CDR1 is SEHNR, CDR2 FQNEAQ, per germline (reference sequence). The germline V and J ends were trimmed by 3 bases and 9 bases, with 9 bases remaining between them. There are 12 residues in the CDR3. Supplemented by reference TRBV7-9 and TRBJ2-1, the full variable domain reads DTGVSQNPRHKITKRGQNVTFRCDPISEHNRLYWYRQTLGQGPEFLTYFQNEAQLEKSRLLSDRFSAERPKGSFSTLEIQRTEQGDSAMYLCASSLGLSEQFFGPGTRLTVL.

The chain combines TRBV15 with TRBJ1-5; D is unresolved. The V end was cut by 0 bases, the J end by 3 bases, with 6 bases between. Germline lookup yields CDR1 LNHNV and CDR2 YYDKDF (reference sequence). This CDR3 region has 14 residues. The CDR3 DNA follows: TGTGCCACCAGCAGAGATTCCTTCAATCAGCCCCAGCATTTT. This gives the protein CATSRDSFNQPQHF. Supplemented by reference TRBV15 and TRBJ1-5, the full variable domain reads DAMVIQNPRYQVTQFGKPVTLSCSQTLNHNVMYWYQQKSSQAPKLLFHYYDKDFNNEADTPDNFQSRRPNTSFCFLDIRSPGLGDTAMYLCATSRDSFNQPQHFGDGTRLSIL.

Notes on this clone: In the same sample, other DNA sequences code for this CDR3. This chain connects TRBV6-5 to TRBJ2-5; D is possibly TRBD2 (6 bases). The CDR3 consists of 14 residues. The germline CDR1 and CDR2 sequences are MNHEY and SVGAGI. Trimming shortened V by 2 bases and J by 1 base, and 8 bases separated the two germline ends. The CDR3 DNA reads as TGTGCCAGCAGTTACGCGGGGTCCCAAGAGACCCAGTACTTC. Its translation: CASSYAGSQETQYF.